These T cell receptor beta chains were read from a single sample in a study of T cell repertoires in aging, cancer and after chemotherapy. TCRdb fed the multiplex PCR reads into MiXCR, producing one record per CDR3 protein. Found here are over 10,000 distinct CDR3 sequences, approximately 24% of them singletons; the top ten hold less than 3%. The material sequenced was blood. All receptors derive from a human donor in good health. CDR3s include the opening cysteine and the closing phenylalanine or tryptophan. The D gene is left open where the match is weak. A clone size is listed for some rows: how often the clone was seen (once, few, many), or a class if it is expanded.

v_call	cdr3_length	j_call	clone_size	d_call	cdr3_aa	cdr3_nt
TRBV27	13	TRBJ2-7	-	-	CASRQGGGYEQYF	TGTGCCAGCAGGCAGGGGGGAGGCTACGAGCAGTACTTC
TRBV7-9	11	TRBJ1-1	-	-	CASSLGGEAFF	TGTGCCAGCAGTTTAGGGGGTGAAGCTTTCTTT
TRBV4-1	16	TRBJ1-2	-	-	CASSQAVVVGENGYTF	TGCGCCAGCAGCCAAGCGGTAGTTGTAGGGGAGAATGGCTACACCTTC
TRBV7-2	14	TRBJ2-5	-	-	CASSFFWGEETQYF	TGTGCCAGCAGCTTCTTTTGGGGAGAAGAGACCCAGTACTTC
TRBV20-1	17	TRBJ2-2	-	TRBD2	CSATGTSGSRVPGELFF	TGCAGTGCTACCGGGACTAGCGGGTCCAGGGTCCCCGGGGAGCTGTTTTTT
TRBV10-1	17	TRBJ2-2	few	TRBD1	CASSGVPGQGTLGELFF	TGCGCCAGCAGTGGAGTACCGGGACAGGGAACCCTCGGGGAGCTGTTTTTT
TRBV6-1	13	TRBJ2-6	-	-	CASEFSGANVLTF	TGTGCCAGCGAATTCTCTGGGGCCAACGTCCTGACTTTC
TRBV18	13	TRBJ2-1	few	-	CASSLSRGNEQFF	TGTGCCAGCTCACTTTCTAGGGGCAATGAGCAGTTCTTC
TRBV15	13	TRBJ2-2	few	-	CATSRVGPGELFF	TGTGCCACCAGCAGAGTGGGTCCCGGGGAGCTGTTTTTT
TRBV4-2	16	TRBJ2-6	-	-	CASSQDGGAGANVLTF	TGTGCCAGCAGCCAAGATGGGGGCGCTGGGGCCAACGTCCTGACTTTC
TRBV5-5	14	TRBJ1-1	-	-	CASSRLDRNTEAFF	TGTGCCAGCAGCCGTTTGGACCGTAACACTGAAGCTTTCTTT
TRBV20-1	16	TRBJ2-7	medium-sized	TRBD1	CSARDRGTGATYEQYF	TGCAGTGCTAGAGATCGGGGGACAGGGGCGACCTACGAGCAGTACTTC
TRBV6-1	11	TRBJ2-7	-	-	CASYRFNEQYF	TGTGCCAGCTACAGGTTCAACGAGCAGTACTTC
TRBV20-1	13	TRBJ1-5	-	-	CSARVNSNQPQHF	TGCAGTGCTAGGGTGAATAGCAATCAGCCCCAGCATTTT
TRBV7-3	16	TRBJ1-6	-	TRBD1	CASSAGTAYHNSPLHF	TGTGCCAGCAGCGCCGGGACAGCATACCATAATTCACCCCTCCACTTT
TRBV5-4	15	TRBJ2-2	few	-	CASSLDPGQDGELFF	TGTGCCAGCAGCTTGGATCCGGGGCAGGACGGGGAGCTGTTTTTT
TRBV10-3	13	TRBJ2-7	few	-	CAISGGSTYEQYF	TGTGCCATCAGTGGCGGGTCTACCTACGAGCAGTACTTC
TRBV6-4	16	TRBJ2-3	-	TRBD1	CASSYDRGQVKDTQYF	TGTGCCAGCAGTTACGACAGGGGCCAGGTCAAAGATACGCAGTATTTT
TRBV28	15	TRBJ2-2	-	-	CASSSTSIGTGELFF	TGTGCCAGCAGCTCCACCTCCATCGGCACCGGGGAGCTGTTTTTT
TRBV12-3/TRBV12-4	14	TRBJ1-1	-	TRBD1	CASSARQGNTEAFF	TGTGCCAGCAGCGCCAGACAGGGGAACACTGAAGCTTTCTTT
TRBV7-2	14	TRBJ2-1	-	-	CASSFGSGVNEQFF	TGTGCCAGCAGCTTCGGTTCAGGGGTCAATGAGCAGTTCTTC
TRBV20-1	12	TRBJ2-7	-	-	CSAKLEAYEQYF	TGCAGTGCTAAGTTGGAGGCCTACGAGCAGTACTTC
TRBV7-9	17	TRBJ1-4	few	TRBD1	CASSLGPTGGELEKLFF	TGTGCCAGCAGCTTAGGTCCCACAGGGGGCGAGCTTGAAAAACTGTTTTTT
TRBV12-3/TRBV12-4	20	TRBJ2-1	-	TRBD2	CASSFRGGLAARSSYNEQFF	TGTGCCAGCAGTTTTAGGGGGGGACTAGCGGCGCGGAGCTCCTACAATGAGCAGTTCTTC
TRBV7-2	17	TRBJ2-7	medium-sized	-	CASSWKISGQGAYEQYF	TGTGCCAGCAGCTGGAAGATCTCGGGGCAGGGAGCCTACGAGCAGTACTTC
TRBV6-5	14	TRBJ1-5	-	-	CASSYSRGIQPQHF	TGTGCCAGCAGTTACTCGAGAGGGATTCAGCCCCAGCATTTT
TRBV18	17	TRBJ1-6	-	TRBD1	CASSPVSRTGANSPLHF	TGTGCCAGCTCACCAGTTTCCCGGACAGGGGCAAATTCACCCCTCCACTTT
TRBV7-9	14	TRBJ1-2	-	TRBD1	CASSLDRGGYGYTF	TGTGCCAGCAGCTTAGACAGGGGAGGCTATGGCTACACCTTC
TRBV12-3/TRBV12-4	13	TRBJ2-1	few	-	CASSLFGYNEQFF	TGTGCCAGCAGTTTATTTGGCTACAATGAGCAGTTCTTC
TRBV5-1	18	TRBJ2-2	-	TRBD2	CASSLGLAGTGPTGELFF	TGCGCCAGCAGCTTGGGCCTAGCGGGGACCGGGCCCACCGGGGAGCTGTTTTTT
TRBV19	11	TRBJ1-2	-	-	CAISLGVGYTF	TGTGCCATCTCGCTTGGTGTCGGCTACACCTTC
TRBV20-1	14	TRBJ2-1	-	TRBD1	CSAPGTGSHNEQFF	TGCAGTGCCCCCGGGACAGGGTCGCACAATGAGCAGTTCTTC
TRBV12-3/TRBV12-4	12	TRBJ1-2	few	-	CASSPTPRGYTF	TGTGCCAGCAGTCCGACTCCCCGGGGCTACACCTTC
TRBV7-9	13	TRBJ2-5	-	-	CASSLGDQETQYF	TGTGCCAGCAGCTTAGGGGACCAAGAGACCCAGTACTTC
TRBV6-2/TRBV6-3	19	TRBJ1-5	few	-	CASSYSIYGDDGAYQPQHF	TGTGCCAGCAGTTACTCGATTTACGGGGACGATGGGGCTTATCAGCCCCAGCATTTT
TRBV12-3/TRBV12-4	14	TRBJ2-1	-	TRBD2	CASRLAGAANEQFF	TGTGCCAGCAGACTAGCGGGGGCCGCTAATGAGCAGTTCTTC
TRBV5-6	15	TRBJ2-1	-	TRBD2	CASSSGTSGGLEQFF	TGTGCCAGCAGCTCCGGGACTAGCGGGGGTCTTGAGCAGTTCTTC
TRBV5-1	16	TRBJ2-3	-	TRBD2	CASSLLTSGSSDTQYF	TGCGCCAGCAGCTTACTGACTAGCGGTAGCTCAGATACGCAGTATTTT
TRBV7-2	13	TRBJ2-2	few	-	CASSWGPTGELFF	TGTGCCAGCAGCTGGGGGCCCACCGGGGAGCTGTTTTTT
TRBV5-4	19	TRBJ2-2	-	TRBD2	CASSLELAGGPANTGELFF	TGTGCCAGCAGCTTGGAACTAGCGGGGGGCCCTGCGAACACCGGGGAGCTGTTTTTT
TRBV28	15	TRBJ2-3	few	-	CASRLAQGGSDTQYF	TGTGCCAGCAGACTAGCACAGGGCGGATCAGATACGCAGTATTTT
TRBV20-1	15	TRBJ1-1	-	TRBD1	CSATGTGGIRTEAFF	TGCAGTGCTACCGGGACAGGGGGGATAAGGACTGAAGCTTTCTTT
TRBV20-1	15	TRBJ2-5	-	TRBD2	CSAREAQRGQETQYF	TGCAGTGCTAGAGAAGCCCAGCGGGGTCAAGAGACCCAGTACTTC
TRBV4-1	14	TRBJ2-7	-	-	CASSQAGRPYEQYF	TGCGCCAGCAGCCAAGCAGGACGCCCTTACGAGCAGTACTTC
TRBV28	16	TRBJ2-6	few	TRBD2	CASTKGGGSGANVLTF	TGTGCCAGCACCAAAGGCGGGGGATCTGGGGCCAACGTCCTGACTTTC
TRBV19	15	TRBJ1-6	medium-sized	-	CASSINPDGNSPLHF	TGTGCCAGTAGTATAAACCCCGACGGTAATTCACCCCTCCACTTT
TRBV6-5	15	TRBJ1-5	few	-	CASSTRLPLHQPQHF	TGTGCCAGCAGTACCCGTCTCCCACTGCATCAGCCCCAGCATTTT
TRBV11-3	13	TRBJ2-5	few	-	CASSPEGKETQYF	TGTGCCAGCAGTCCTGAGGGCAAAGAGACCCAGTACTTC
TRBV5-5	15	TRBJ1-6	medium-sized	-	CASSLVVQGYSPLHF	TGTGCCAGCAGCTTGGTTGTCCAGGGCTATTCACCCCTCCACTTT
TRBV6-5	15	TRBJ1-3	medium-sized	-	CASTTRGNAGNTIYF	TGTGCCAGCACCACCCGGGGAAATGCTGGAAACACCATATATTTT
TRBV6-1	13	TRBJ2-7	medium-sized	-	CASSEWGPYEQYF	TGTGCCAGCAGTGAATGGGGCCCATACGAGCAGTACTTC
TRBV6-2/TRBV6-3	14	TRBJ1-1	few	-	CASSFFDRNTEAFF	TGTGCCAGCAGTTTTTTCGACAGAAACACTGAAGCTTTCTTT
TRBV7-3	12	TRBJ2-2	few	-	CASSLSSGELFF	TGTGCCAGCAGCTTAAGTTCCGGGGAGCTGTTTTTT
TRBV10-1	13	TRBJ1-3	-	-	CASGPSSGNTIYF	TGCGCCAGCGGTCCCAGCTCTGGAAACACCATATATTTT
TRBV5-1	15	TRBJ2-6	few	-	CASSLDGSGANVLTF	TGCGCCAGCAGCTTGGACGGCTCTGGGGCCAACGTCCTGACTTTC
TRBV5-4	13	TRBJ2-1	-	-	CASSPERVGEQFF	TGTGCCAGCAGCCCTGAAAGGGTTGGTGAGCAGTTCTTC
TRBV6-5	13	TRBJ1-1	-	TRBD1	CASSRGTGTEAFF	TGTGCCAGCAGCCGGGGGACAGGCACTGAAGCTTTCTTT